A selection of T cell receptor beta chains follows, all from one sample in a study of identical twins. TCRdb ran MiXCR on the 5' RACE reads and lists one entry per CDR3 protein. Counted here are hundreds of thousands of distinct CDR3 sequences, 20% to 25% occurring once; the ten biggest clones make up more than 4%. Separately, the same data were catalogued under a study of T cells expressing NK-cell markers.

Sequenced material: PBMCs. These receptors were taken from a woman between 18 and 29 years old in good health. Each CDR3 is given with its conserved first and last residue. Each record gives: CDR3 protein, CDR3 DNA, J gene, D gene, clone size, V gene. A D gene is named only where the DNA matches it firmly. Only part of the rows carry a size: once, few, many, or a class if the clone is expanded.

CDR3aa: CASSSVAGVQETQYF
CDR3nt: TGTGCCAGCAGTTCCGTGGCGGGGGTCCAAGAGACCCAGTACTTC
j_gene: TRBJ2-5
d_gene: TRBD2
abundance: few
v_gene: TRBV12-3/TRBV12-4

CDR3aa: CASSRWGQDNDEQYF
CDR3nt: TGTGCCAGCTCTCGGTGGGGACAGGATAATGACGAGCAGTACTTC
j_gene: TRBJ2-7
d_gene: TRBD1
abundance: -
v_gene: TRBV18

CDR3aa: CAVGEPKTYNEQFF
CDR3nt: TGTGCCGTTGGGGAACCAAAGACTTACAATGAGCAGTTCTTC
j_gene: TRBJ2-1
d_gene: -
abundance: -
v_gene: TRBV4-2

CDR3aa: CASSLVPTASSYEQYF
CDR3nt: TGTGCCAGCAGCTTAGTCCCGACCGCGAGCTCCTACGAGCAGTACTTC
j_gene: TRBJ2-7
d_gene: -
abundance: -
v_gene: TRBV13

CDR3aa: CSAREPQATHYEQYF
CDR3nt: TGCAGTGCTAGAGAACCTCAGGCGACCCACTACGAGCAGTACTTC
j_gene: TRBJ2-7
d_gene: -
abundance: few
v_gene: TRBV20-1

CDR3aa: CSGGGMATEAFF
CDR3nt: TGCAGCGGTGGGGGCATGGCCACTGAAGCTTTCTTT
j_gene: TRBJ1-1
d_gene: -
abundance: few
v_gene: TRBV29-1

CDR3aa: CATSRDKRVDEQYF
CDR3nt: TGTGCCACCAGCAGAGATAAGCGAGTGGACGAGCAGTACTTC
j_gene: TRBJ2-7
d_gene: -
abundance: few
v_gene: TRBV15

CDR3aa: CASRTDRAKYF
CDR3nt: TGTGCCAGCAGGACCGACAGGGCCAAGTACTTC
j_gene: TRBJ2-7
d_gene: TRBD1
abundance: -
v_gene: TRBV6-2/TRBV6-3

CDR3aa: CASSQEAADNEQFF
CDR3nt: TGCGCCAGCAGCCAAGAAGCGGCCGACAATGAGCAGTTCTTC
j_gene: TRBJ2-1
d_gene: -
abundance: -
v_gene: TRBV4-3

CDR3aa: CASVRDVSYEQYF
CDR3nt: TGTGCCAGCGTTAGGGACGTCTCCTACGAGCAGTACTTC
j_gene: TRBJ2-7
d_gene: -
abundance: -
v_gene: TRBV2

CDR3aa: CASSKAYNTEAFF
CDR3nt: TGCGCCAGCAGTAAGGCGTACAATACTGAAGCTTTCTTT
j_gene: TRBJ1-1
d_gene: -
abundance: few
v_gene: TRBV10-1

CDR3aa: CASSEEPSGANVLTF
CDR3nt: TGTGCCAGCAGTGAAGAACCCTCTGGGGCCAACGTCCTGACTTTC
j_gene: TRBJ2-6
d_gene: -
abundance: -
v_gene: TRBV6-1

CDR3aa: CASKGDYTDTQYF
CDR3nt: TGTGCCAGCAAGGGGGATTACACAGATACGCAGTATTTT
j_gene: TRBJ2-3
d_gene: -
abundance: many
v_gene: TRBV25-1

CDR3aa: CSVFRTSYTF
CDR3nt: TGCAGTGTCTTCCGAACAAGCTACACCTTC
j_gene: TRBJ1-2
d_gene: -
abundance: -
v_gene: TRBV20-1

CDR3aa: CASSILAGITDTQYF
CDR3nt: TGTGCCAGCAGTATATTAGCGGGAATCACAGATACGCAGTATTTT
j_gene: TRBJ2-3
d_gene: TRBD2
abundance: few
v_gene: TRBV11-2